This entry lists 3 T cell receptor beta chains sequenced from one sample in a study of regulatory T cells in long-lasting Graves disease. CDR3-region Arm-PCR and iRepertoire HTBI primers produced the TCR beta libraries. TCRdb analysed the multiplex PCR reads with MiXCR anew, one entry per CDR3 protein. This table holds roughly 400,000 distinct CDR3 sequences, over 12% found once. As for time point: newly diagnosed GD, antithyroid drugs for less than 3 months. PBMCs provided the RNA from which the TCR library was made. These same records also appear under a second study, on T cells in Graves' hyperthyroidism and ophthalmopathy.

The source was peripheral blood mononuclear cells (PBMCs), collected at new diagnosis, from a patient treated with antithyroid drugs. Source of these receptors: a woman in her forties with Graves disease.

This clonotype was picked up many times. This rearrangement joins TRBV12-3 or TRBV12-4 to TRBJ1-2; no reliable D call. Trimming shortened V by 3 bases and J by 1 base, and 6 bases separated the two germline ends. The CDR3 consists of 13 residues. CDR3 residues: CASSFDINYGYTF. CDR3 in DNA: TGTGCCAGCAGTTTCGATATTAACTATGGCTACACCTTC.

This clonotype was seen ten or more times. The chain recombines TRBV5-1 with TRBJ1-6; D gene uncertain. Trimming pared 0 bases from V and 10 bases from J, leaving 14 bases between. The CDR3 has 15 residues. Germline V gene sequence: CDR1 SGHRS, CDR2 YFSETQ. The DNA of the CDR3 is TGCGCCAGCAGCTTGGTATGGGATTTGGAATCACCCCTCCACTTT. Its protein is CASSLVWDLESPLHF.

This clonotype was counted ten times or more. The V gene is TRBV7-2, the J gene TRBJ1-1, with D hard to call. The CDR3 spans 11 residues. The germline V and J ends were trimmed by 5 bases and 4 bases, with 5 bases remaining between them. The germline CDR1 and CDR2 sequences are SGHTA and FQGNSA. CDR3 protein: CASSPSTEAFF. The CDR3 coding sequence is TGTGCCAGCAGCCCCAGCACTGAAGCTTTCTTT.